This passage covers 8 T cell receptor beta chains from one sample sequenced in a study of blood T cell repertoires in COVID-19 (dated by TCRdb to the early 2020s). The library was produced with the immunoSEQ multiplex PCR assay. In TCRdb, the immuneACCESS table is reduced to in-frame sequences with V and J assigned. These tables do not hold every clone; where another copy was compared, an unresolved V gene accounts for under half, and the others remain unexplained. The sample data list fewer than 250,000 clones, and roughly 84% of these were observed just once. Of the sample, about 20% falls within the top ten clones. Sequenced material: peripheral blood. The source of these receptors is a man aged 25 to 40 with active or convalescent COVID-19.

This rearrangement joins TRBV19 to TRBJ1-1; no clear D. The V end was cut by 9 bases, the J end by 5 bases, with 19 bases between. The CDR3 length is 14 residues. Germline V gene sequence: CDR1 LNHDA, CDR2 SQIVND (reference sequence). CDR3 protein: CASQPQIAGTEAFF. CDR3 DNA: TGTGCCAGCCAACCCCAAATAGCGGGTACTGAAGCTTTCTTT.

The V and J genes are TRBV15 and TRBJ2-1; 11 bases agree with TRBD2. The ends lost 3 bases at V and 7 bases at J; junction bases unmatched: 11. Germline CDR1 reads LNHNV; CDR2 reads YYDKDF (reference sequence). The CDR3 consists of 17 residues. CDR3 protein: CATSSKGTSGRYNEQFF. CDR3 coding DNA: TGTGCCACCAGCAGCAAAGGTACTAGCGGGAGATATAATGAGCAGTTCTTC.

This clone has just one count. The CDR3 region has the DNA TGTGCCAGCTCACCCCCGTCGGGGGGCTCGTACTTC. Its protein is CASSPPSGGSYF. V and J are TRBV18 and TRBJ2-7, with a possible D match to TRBD2 (7 bases). V lost 3 bases, J lost 12 bases, and 15 bases lay in between. Germline V gives CDR1 KGHSH, CDR2 LQKENI. CDR3 length: 12 residues.

This sequence joins TRBV11-3 and TRBJ2-1; TRBD2 matches 11 bases. The germline V gene encodes CDR1 SGHNT and CDR2 YENEEA. The CDR3 is made up of 16 amino acids. Trimming took 2 bases from V and 4 from J; bases not matched to a gene: 4. This chain's CDR3 is CASSLTSGGRYNEQFF. Here the CDR3 DNA reads TGTGCCAGCAGCTTAACTAGCGGGGGAAGGTACAATGAGCAGTTCTTC.

The J gene is TRBJ1-5, the V gene TRBV21-1. TRBV21-1 is a listed pseudogene. The CDR3 runs to 14 residues. The CDR3 DNA reads TGTGCCAGCAGTGTAGACTCAGAAAATCAGCCCCAGCATTTT. It is translated as CASSVDSENQPQHF.

The chain employs TRBV11-2 and TRBJ2-1; D is unresolved. The germline V gene encodes CDR1 SGHAT and CDR2 FQNNGV. This CDR3 is 15 amino acids long. Between the trimmed V and J ends, which lost 5 bases and 4 bases, there was a span of 15 bases. CDR3: CASSGVRSQYNEQFF. CDR3 bases: TGTGCCAGCAGCGGAGTGAGGTCCCAGTACAATGAGCAGTTCTTC.

This clone was observed a single time. This chain joins TRBV19 and TRBJ1-1; D unclear. V was shortened by 1 base and J by 7 bases, with 13 bases between the two germline ends. CDR1 LNHDA and CDR2 SQIVND come from the germline V gene (reference sequence). The CDR3 is 14 residues long. CDR3 amino acids: CASSIGAGIGEAFF. The CDR3 bases are TGTGCCAGTAGTATAGGGGCAGGAATAGGTGAAGCTTTCTTT. The entire variable domain, with the rest obtained from reference TRBV19 and TRBJ1-1, is as follows: DGGITQSPKYLFRKEGQNVTLSCEQNLNHDAMYWYRQDPGQGLRLIYYSQIVNDFQKGDIAEGYSVSREKKESFPLTVTSAQKNPTAFYLCASSIGAGIGEAFFGQGTRLTVV.

This chain joins TRBV6-6 and TRBJ2-1, with 12 bases identical to TRBD2. This CDR3 is 16 amino acids long. Germline V lookup: CDR1 MNHNY, CDR2 SVGAGI (reference sequence). The ends lost 5 bases at V and 0 bases at J; junction bases unmatched: 2. CDR3: CASSRLAGDSYNEQFF. CDR3 DNA sequence: TGTGCCAGCAGTCGACTAGCGGGGGACTCCTACAATGAGCAGTTCTTC.